A selection of T cell receptor beta chains follows, all from one sample in a study of beta chain features in type 1 diabetes. The repertoire was sequenced with immunoSEQ multiplex PCR; TCRdb's copy has only in-frame clones and lacks some. The table has around 300,000 clones, 11% seen once. Sequencing was carried out using naive CD4+ T cells from blood. The source of these receptors is a woman aged 30 to 39 in good health. The CDR3 runs from the conserved cysteine through the conserved F or W. A D gene is named only where the DNA matches it firmly. Size values are once, few and many counts, or a class for expanded clones, and some rows have none.

TRBJ2-2,-,few,TRBV14,TGTGCCAGCAGCCAAGTCACAGCGGAAACCGGGGAGCTGTTTTTT,CASSQVTAETGELFF
TRBJ1-5,-,few,TRBV7-9,TGTGCCAGCAGCCTGGGGGGGAAGACGCCCCAGCATTTT,CASSLGGKTPQHF
TRBJ2-7,-,-,TRBV18,TGTGCCAGCTCCCTATCTGAGACACCTAATTACGAGCAGTACTTC,CASSLSETPNYEQYF
TRBJ2-6,-,few,TRBV27,TGTGCCAGCAGAATCGGGGGCTCTGGGGCCAACGTCCTGACTTTC,CASRIGGSGANVLTF
TRBJ2-1,TRBD1,few,TRBV7-7,TGTGCTAGCAGCCCTCAGACAGGGAAAGACGAACAGTTCTTC,CASSPQTGKDEQFF
TRBJ2-2,-,few,TRBV9,TGTGCCAGCAGCGTAGTAACGGGGACCGGGGAGCTGTTTTTT,CASSVVTGTGELFF
TRBJ2-2,TRBD2,few,TRBV5-1,TGCGCCAGCAGCTTGGCTAGCGGGAGGAACACCGGGGAGCTGTTTTTT,CASSLASGRNTGELFF
TRBJ1-2,-,-,TRBV7-9,TGTGCCAGCAGCTTAGCGGCAGGGAACTATGGCTACACCTTC,CASSLAAGNYGYTF
TRBJ1-1,-,few,TRBV6-6,TGTGCCAGCAGTCGGGGAGTGAATACTGAAGCTTTCTTT,CASSRGVNTEAFF
TRBJ2-7,-,-,TRBV13,TGTGCCAGCAGCTTAGGATGGCGAGGTCAAACCTACGAGCAGTACTTC,CASSLGWRGQTYEQYF
TRBJ2-3,TRBD2,-,TRBV18,TGTGCCAGCTCACCTCTCAGCGGGACTAGCACAGATACGCAGTATTTT,CASSPLSGTSTDTQYF
TRBJ1-5,-,-,TRBV5-4,TGTGCCAGCAGCTTCAGGGGCAGCAATCAGCCCCAGCATTTT,CASSFRGSNQPQHF
TRBJ2-5,-,-,TRBV27,TGTGCCAGCAGTTTTGCGTACCAAGAGACCCAGTACTTC,CASSFAYQETQYF
TRBJ1-3,-,few,TRBV29-1,TGCAGCGTTCCTGACAGCCTGACTGGAAACACCATATATTTT,CSVPDSLTGNTIYF
TRBJ1-2,-,-,TRBV30,TGTGCCTGGAGTTGGAGCGGGGACGGCTACACCTTC,CAWSWSGDGYTF
TRBJ2-1,-,few,TRBV9,TGTGCCAGCAGCGTAGTAGGAGAATCCTACAATGAGCAGTTCTTC,CASSVVGESYNEQFF
TRBJ2-1,TRBD2,few,TRBV5-1,TGCGCCAGCAGCTTCAATGGACTAGCGTCTATTCATGAGCAGTTCTTC,CASSFNGLASIHEQFF
TRBJ2-7,TRBD2,-,TRBV7-2,TGTGCCAGCAGCTTCCCCCAGCGGGAGGGCCGGTACGAGCAGTACTTC,CASSFPQREGRYEQYF
TRBJ1-4,TRBD1,few,TRBV29-1,TGCAGCGTTGAGGACAGGAGAGGTGGCGAAAAACTGTTTTTT,CSVEDRRGGEKLFF
TRBJ2-1,TRBD2,-,TRBV5-6,TGTGCCAGCAGCTTCGGACTAGCGCAAGGCTTTGGAAATGAGCAGTTCTTC,CASSFGLAQGFGNEQFF
TRBJ2-7,TRBD1,few,TRBV5-4,TGTGCCAGCAGCTACCCTGACAGGGGCTCCTACGAGCAGTACTTC,CASSYPDRGSYEQYF
TRBJ2-5,TRBD2,-,TRBV7-3,TGTGCCAGCAGCTCCGGGACTAGCGGGGATAAAGAGACCCAGTACTTC,CASSSGTSGDKETQYF
TRBJ1-5,-,few,TRBV7-2,TGTGCCAGCAGCTTAGCGGCCAGGAGCAATCAGCCCCAGCATTTT,CASSLAARSNQPQHF
TRBJ2-3,-,-,TRBV9,TGTGCCAGCAGCGACCGGGACACCACAGATACGCAGTATTTT,CASSDRDTTDTQYF
TRBJ2-2,TRBD1,-,TRBV6-4,TGTGCCAGCAGTGTCGAGACAGGGTACACCGGGGAGCTGTTTTTT,CASSVETGYTGELFF
TRBJ2-2,TRBD1,-,TRBV7-3,TGTGCCAGCAGCTCGGACAGGGTTAACACCGGGGAGCTGTTTTTT,CASSSDRVNTGELFF
TRBJ2-2,TRBD1,few,TRBV7-6,TGTGCCAGCAGCACTCGACAGGGTGGGGAGCTGTTTTTT,CASSTRQGGELFF
TRBJ2-5,TRBD1,few,TRBV2,TGTGCCAGCGGGGGACAGGGACAAGAGACCCAGTACTTC,CASGGQGQETQYF
TRBJ2-1,-,few,TRBV5-1,TGCGCCAGCAGCGCGGACTTAAGCTCCTACAATGAGCAGTTCTTC,CASSADLSSYNEQFF
TRBJ2-3,TRBD2,-,TRBV28,TGTGCCAGCAGTACCGGCGGGAGGCCGTCTACGCAGTATTTT,CASSTGGRPSTQYF
TRBJ2-1,TRBD1,few,TRBV28,TGTGCCAGCAGACTAAGACAGGGGTGGAGTAATGAGCAGTTCTTC,CASRLRQGWSNEQFF
TRBJ2-1,TRBD2,-,TRBV5-1,TGCGCCAGCAGCTCGGGAGGGCCGTCCCCGCAGTTCTTC,CASSSGGPSPQFF